A single sample gave rise to the 15 T cell receptor beta chains below, sequenced in a study of tumor and adjacent non-tumor tissue in lung cancer (dated by TCRdb to the late 2010s). RNA was isolated from bulk, unsorted tissue, and RNA quality was assessed with a NanoDrop ND-1000 and an Agilent 2100. For the normal lung samples, distant non-tumor tissue was collected more than 3 cm away from the tumor edge. To prepare the library, multiplex PCR was applied. Data came from an Illumina HiSeq 2500. TCRbeta libraries were built by three rounds of nested PCR using primers (Table S4), following protocols modified from ARM-PCR. TCRdb passed the public sequencing reads through fastp at Q25 and MiXCR, retaining productive beta sequences. Identical CDR3 proteins give one entry, which carries the most common genes and DNA. Present in this sample are about 67,000 distinct CDR3 sequences, 76% of which were seen just once. The top ten constitute 45% of the sample.

The sequencing input was distant non-tumor lung tissue. The receptors were sampled from a man aged 55 to 70 with non-small cell lung cancer.

The rearrangement uses TRBV6-5 and TRBJ2-1; the D is unclear. Trimming removed 7 bases at V and 6 bases at J, with 13 bases between. Germline assignment: CDR1 MNHEY and CDR2 SVGAGI. The CDR3 has 13 amino acids. CDR3 region: CASNWAGANEQFF. The CDR3 DNA follows: TGTGCCAGCAATTGGGCAGGAGCCAATGAGCAGTTCTTC.

This clonotype was seen repeatedly, ten times or more. CDR3 in amino acids: CASPNGPASSYNEQFF. The CDR3, as DNA: TGTGCCAGCCCCAACGGCCCTGCAAGCTCCTACAATGAGCAGTTCTTC. The gene calls are TRBV12-3 or TRBV12-4 and TRBJ2-1; D is undetermined. Trimming removed 8 bases at V and 0 bases at J, with 17 bases between. This CDR3 has 16 amino acids.

The chain recombines TRBV28 with TRBJ1-5; 7 nucleotides match TRBD1. The V gene's germline CDR1 is MDHEN and CDR2 SYDVKM. The length of the CDR3 is 14 residues. With 9 bases clipped from V and 3 bases from J, the junction kept 8 bases outside the gene matches. In DNA form, the CDR3 reads TGTGCCAGAGGGTCAGGGGGGCTCAATCAGCCCCAGCATTTT. This codes for CARGSGGLNQPQHF.

In its sample, this clonotype ranks as large. The chain couples TRBV29-1 to TRBJ2-5, with D possibly matching TRBD1 (5 bases). The CDR3 runs 13 residues. Germline CDR1 reads SQVTM; CDR2 reads ANQGSEA. V was cut by 2 bases and J by 2 bases, with 9 bases left in between. The CDR3 DNA reads as TGCAGCGTTGAAACAGGTGTACAAGAGACCCAGTACTTC. Protein: CSVETGVQETQYF.

Concerning this clonotype: Sequence at one end of the junction differs from germline and may be a read error. The rearrangement links TRBV28 to TRBJ1-5; a possible D gene is TRBD1 (6 bases). The CDR3 runs to 15 residues. CDR1 is MDHEN and CDR2 is SYDVKM in the germline V gene. The CDR3 DNA sequence: TGTGACAGCAGTTTGGAGGGGGGCGCGGATCAGCCCCAGCATTTT. This encodes CDSSLEGGADQPQHF.

Comment on this clonotype: As the CDR3 is not closed by the conserved phenylalanine or tryptophan, this likely results from a read error. The chain combines TRBV29-1 with TRBJ2-3; D possibly corresponds to TRBD2 (5 bases). CDR1 and CDR2 from the germline V gene are SQVTM and ANQGSEA. This CDR3 spans 12 amino acids. This chain's CDR3 is CSIEGLRDTQYL. DNA of the CDR3: TGCAGCATTGAGGGTCTGAGGGATACGCAGTATTTG.

A single count supports this clonotype. A read error may account for a junction end that differs from germline. The chain links TRBV5-6 to TRBJ1-2; D may be TRBD1 (6 bases). The CDR3 length is 13 residues. Germline CDR1 and CDR2: SGHDT and YYEEEE. The CDR3 DNA reads as TGTGCCAGCAGCTTTACTAGGGGGTCTGGCTACATCTTC. Protein sequence: CASSFTRGSGYIF.

The rearrangement links TRBV29-1 to TRBJ2-3; D gene ambiguous. This CDR3 is 13 amino acids long. Per germline, CDR1 SQVTM and CDR2 ANQGSEA. Trimming took off 6 bases at V and 7 bases at J, with 17 bases between the two ends. The CDR3 DNA follows: TGCAGCGTCGGAGAGCTGGTTCCAAATACGCAGTATTTT. Translation: CSVGELVPNTQYF.

To note about this clonotype: A read error is likely, as this CDR3 ends without the conserved phenylalanine or tryptophan. It is unclear where the CDR3 begins or ends on the DNA, so no DNA is shown, and the CDR3 is as TCRdb lists it. The chain carries TRBV11-3 and TRBJ2-1; TRBD2 is the table's D call, not checked against the DNA. Germline loops: CDR1 SGHNT, CDR2 YENEEA. The CDR3 contains 15 residues when both ends are counted. CDR3 protein: CASSQEVGGGNEQII.

The gene calls are TRBV12-3 or TRBV12-4 and TRBJ2-3; weak D call: TRBD1 (5 bases). This CDR3 spans 14 amino acids. V was pared by 4 bases and J by 2 bases, with 10 bases between. CDR3 nucleotide sequence: TGTGCCAGCAGTTCCACAGGAACCACAGATACGCAGTATTTT. It yields the protein CASSSTGTTDTQYF.

This clonotype was seen a handful of times. Mismatch with germline at one junction end may stem from a read error. The CDR3 region has the DNA TGTGCCATCAGTGAATATGGGACTAGCGGGAGGGACTCTGGGGCCAACGTCCTGAGATTC. It translates to CAISEYGTSGRDSGANVLRF. The chain employs TRBV10-3 and TRBJ2-6; 16 bases agree with TRBD2. CDR3 size: 20 residues. The germline CDR1 and CDR2 sequences are ENHRY and SYGVKD.

Comment on this clonotype: The germline gene is not matched at one end of the junction; a read error may be the cause. This chain connects TRBV6-1 to TRBJ1-5; D ambiguous. The germline V gene encodes CDR1 MNHNS and CDR2 SASEGT. The CDR3 runs 16 residues. In DNA form, the CDR3 reads TGTGCTAGCAGTTTTGGGGTGACTCCTGAGAATCAGCCCCAGCATTTT. Protein: CASSFGVTPENQPQHF.

This clonotype came up many times. The V call is TRBV12-3 or TRBV12-4, the J call TRBJ2-3, with 8 positions matching TRBD1. With V trimmed by 3 bases and J by 2 bases, 4 bases remained unmatched. CDR3 length equals 15 residues. The CDR3, as DNA: TGTGCCAGCAGTTTCGGACAGGGCTTCACAGATACGCAGTATTTT. As protein: CASSFGQGFTDTQYF.

A remark on this clonotype: At one end the junction does not follow the germline gene, possibly because of a read error. The J gene is TRBJ2-7, the V gene TRBV20-1; 10 nucleotides agree with TRBD2. The CDR3 is 14 amino acids. Germline values: CDR1 DFQATT, CDR2 SNEGSKA (reference sequence). In nucleotides, the CDR3 is TGCAGTGCTGGAGATCCACTAGCGGGATACGAGCAGTACTTC. It translates to CSAGDPLAGYEQYF.

The CDR3 coding sequence is TGTGCCATCAGTGACAGGACAAGGGGATCCCGGCAATACTTC. Translation gives CAISDRTRGSRQYF. The chain employs TRBV10-3 and TRBJ2-7; TRBD1 is a possible D gene (5 bases). The CDR3 totals 14 residues. Germline V gene data show CDR1 as ENHRY and CDR2 as SYGVKD. V lost 3 bases to trimming and J lost 13 bases, with 22 bases between them.